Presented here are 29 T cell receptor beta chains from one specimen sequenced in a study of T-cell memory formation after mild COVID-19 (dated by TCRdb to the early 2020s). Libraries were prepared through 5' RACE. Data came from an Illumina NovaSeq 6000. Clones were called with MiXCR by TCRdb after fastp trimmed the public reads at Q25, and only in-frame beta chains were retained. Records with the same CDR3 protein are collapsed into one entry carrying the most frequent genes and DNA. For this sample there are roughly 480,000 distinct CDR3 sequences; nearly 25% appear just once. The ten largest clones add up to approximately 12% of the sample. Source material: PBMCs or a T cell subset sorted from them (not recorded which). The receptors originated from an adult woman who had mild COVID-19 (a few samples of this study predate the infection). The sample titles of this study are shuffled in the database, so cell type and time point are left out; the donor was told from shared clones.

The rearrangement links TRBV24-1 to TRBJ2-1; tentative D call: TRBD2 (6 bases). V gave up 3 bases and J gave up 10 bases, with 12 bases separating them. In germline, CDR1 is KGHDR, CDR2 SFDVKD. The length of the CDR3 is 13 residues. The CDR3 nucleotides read TGTGCCACCAGTGATACGACTAGGAAGGAGCAGTTCTTC. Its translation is CATSDTTRKEQFF.

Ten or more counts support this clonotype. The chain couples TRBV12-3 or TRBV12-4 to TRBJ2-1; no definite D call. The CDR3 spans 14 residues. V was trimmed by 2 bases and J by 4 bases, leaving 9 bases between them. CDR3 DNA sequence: TGTGCCAGCAGTTTAAGCCTATTTTACAATGAGCAGTTCTTC. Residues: CASSLSLFYNEQFF.

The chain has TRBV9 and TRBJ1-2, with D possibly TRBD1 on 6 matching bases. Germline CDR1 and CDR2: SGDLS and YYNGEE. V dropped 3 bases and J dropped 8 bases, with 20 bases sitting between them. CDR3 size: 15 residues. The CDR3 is CASSEDPGHRMGYTF. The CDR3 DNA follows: TGTGCCAGCAGCGAAGATCCGGGACATCGTATGGGCTACACCTTC. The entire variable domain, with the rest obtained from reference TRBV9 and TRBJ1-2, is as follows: DSGVTQTPKHLITATGQRVTLRCSPRSGDLSVYWYQQSLDQGLQFLIQYYNGEERAKGNILERFSAQQFPDLHSELNLSSLELGDSALYFCASSEDPGHRMGYTFGSGTRLTVV.

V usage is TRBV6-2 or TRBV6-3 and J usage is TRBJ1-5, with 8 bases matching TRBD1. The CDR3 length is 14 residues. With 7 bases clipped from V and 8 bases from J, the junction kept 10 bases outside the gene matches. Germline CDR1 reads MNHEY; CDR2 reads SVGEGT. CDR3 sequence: CASTRTGILEPQHF. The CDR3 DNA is TGTGCCAGCACCAGGACAGGGATTCTTGAGCCCCAGCATTTT.

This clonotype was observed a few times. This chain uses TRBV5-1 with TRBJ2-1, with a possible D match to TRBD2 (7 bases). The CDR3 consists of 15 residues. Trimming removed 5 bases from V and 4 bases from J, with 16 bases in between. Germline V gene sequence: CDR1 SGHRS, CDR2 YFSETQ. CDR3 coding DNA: TGCGCCAGCAGTTCGGGGGGCTTCCTATACAATGAGCAGTTCTTC. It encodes CASSSGGFLYNEQFF.

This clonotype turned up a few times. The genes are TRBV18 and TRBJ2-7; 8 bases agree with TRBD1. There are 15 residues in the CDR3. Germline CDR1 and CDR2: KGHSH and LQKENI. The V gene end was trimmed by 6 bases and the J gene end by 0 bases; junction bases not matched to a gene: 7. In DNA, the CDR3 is TGTGCCAGCTCCCAGGACAGGGCGATCTCCTACGAGCAGTACTTC. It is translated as CASSQDRAISYEQYF.

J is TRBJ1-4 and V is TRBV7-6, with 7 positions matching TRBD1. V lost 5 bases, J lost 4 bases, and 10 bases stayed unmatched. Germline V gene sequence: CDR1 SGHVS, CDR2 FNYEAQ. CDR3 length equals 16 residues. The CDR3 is CASSHRGRYDNEKLFF. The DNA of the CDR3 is TGTGCCAGCAGCCACAGGGGTCGGTATGATAATGAAAAACTGTTTTTT.

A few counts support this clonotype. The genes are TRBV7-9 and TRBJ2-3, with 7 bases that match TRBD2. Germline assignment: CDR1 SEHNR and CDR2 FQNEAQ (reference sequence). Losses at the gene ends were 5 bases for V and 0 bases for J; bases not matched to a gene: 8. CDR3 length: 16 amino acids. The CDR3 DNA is TGTGCCAGCAGCCCCACCCTGGGGGGGAGCACAGATACGCAGTATTTT. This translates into CASSPTLGGSTDTQYF.

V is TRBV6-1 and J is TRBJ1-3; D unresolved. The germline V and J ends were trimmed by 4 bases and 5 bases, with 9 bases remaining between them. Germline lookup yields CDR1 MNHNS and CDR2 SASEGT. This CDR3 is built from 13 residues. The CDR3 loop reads CASSVGGRNTIYF. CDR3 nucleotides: TGTGCCAGCAGTGTAGGTGGACGAAACACCATATATTTT.

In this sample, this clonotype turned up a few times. The DNA of the CDR3 is TGCGCCAGCTGCCCCGGGACAGGGGATAGTGAATGGTGGTCCCAAGAGACCCAGTACTTC. Translation: CASCPGTGDSEWWSQETQYF. The V and J genes are TRBV5-1 and TRBJ2-5; 10 positions agree with TRBD1. CDR3 length: 20 amino acids. Germline CDR1 is SGHRS and CDR2 is YFSETQ. V trimming: 7 bases; J trimming: 1 base; junction bases outside the gene matches: 22.

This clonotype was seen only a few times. The CDR3 bases are TGTGCCACCAGTGATTCAGCGGGGTTCAATGAGCAGTTCTTC. Translation: CATSDSAGFNEQFF. The V and J genes are TRBV24-1 and TRBJ2-1; 7 nucleotides match TRBD2. Germline V gene data show CDR1 as KGHDR and CDR2 as SFDVKD. Trimming took 2 bases from V and 6 from J; bases not matched to a gene: 3. The length of the CDR3 is 14 residues.

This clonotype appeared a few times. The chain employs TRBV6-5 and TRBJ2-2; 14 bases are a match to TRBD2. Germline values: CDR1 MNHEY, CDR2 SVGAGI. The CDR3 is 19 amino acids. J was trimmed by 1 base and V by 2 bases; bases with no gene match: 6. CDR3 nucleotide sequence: TGTGCCAGCAGTTACCCGGGACTAGCGGGAGCGGGGAACACCGGGGAGCTGTTTTTT. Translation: CASSYPGLAGAGNTGELFF.

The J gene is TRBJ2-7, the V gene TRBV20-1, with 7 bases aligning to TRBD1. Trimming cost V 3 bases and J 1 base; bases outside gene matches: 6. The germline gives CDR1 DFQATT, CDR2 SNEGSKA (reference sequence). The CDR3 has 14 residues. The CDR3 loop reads CSASFRDRSYEQYF. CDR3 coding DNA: TGCAGTGCTAGCTTCCGGGACAGATCCTACGAGCAGTACTTC.

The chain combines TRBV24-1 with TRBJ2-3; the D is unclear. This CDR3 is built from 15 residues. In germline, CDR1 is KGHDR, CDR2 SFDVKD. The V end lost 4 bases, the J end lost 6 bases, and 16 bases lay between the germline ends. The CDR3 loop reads CATSDPRLHYDTQYF. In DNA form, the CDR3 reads TGTGCCACCAGTGACCCACGGCTGCATTACGATACGCAGTATTTT.

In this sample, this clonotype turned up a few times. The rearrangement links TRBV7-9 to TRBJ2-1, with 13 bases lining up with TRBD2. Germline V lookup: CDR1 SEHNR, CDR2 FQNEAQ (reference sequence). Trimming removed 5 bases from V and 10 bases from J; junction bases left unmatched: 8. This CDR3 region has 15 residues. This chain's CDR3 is CASSPRTSGSYEQFF. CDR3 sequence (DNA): TGTGCCAGCAGCCCCCGGACTAGCGGGAGTTACGAGCAGTTCTTC. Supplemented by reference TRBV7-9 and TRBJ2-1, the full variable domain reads DTGVSQNPRHKITKRGQNVTFRCDPISEHNRLYWYRQTLGQGPEFLTYFQNEAQLEKSRLLSDRFSAERPKGSFSTLEIQRTEQGDSAMYLCASSPRTSGSYEQFFGPGTRLTVL.

For the CDR3, the DNA is TGTGCCAGCACGATCAGCGGGAGGGTGACAGATACGCAGTATTTT. Translation gives CASTISGRVTDTQYF. This chain links TRBV6-1 with TRBJ2-3, with 10 bases matching TRBD2. CDR1 and CDR2 from the germline V gene are MNHNS and SASEGT. J was trimmed by 3 bases and V by 7 bases; bases with no gene match: 7. The CDR3 sequence is 15 residues long.

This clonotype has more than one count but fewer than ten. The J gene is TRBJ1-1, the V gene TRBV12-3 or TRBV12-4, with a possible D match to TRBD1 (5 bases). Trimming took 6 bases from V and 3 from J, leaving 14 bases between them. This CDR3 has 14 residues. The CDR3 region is CASSPSGMYTEAFF. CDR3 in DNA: TGTGCCAGCAGCCCCTCAGGGATGTACACTGAAGCTTTCTTT.

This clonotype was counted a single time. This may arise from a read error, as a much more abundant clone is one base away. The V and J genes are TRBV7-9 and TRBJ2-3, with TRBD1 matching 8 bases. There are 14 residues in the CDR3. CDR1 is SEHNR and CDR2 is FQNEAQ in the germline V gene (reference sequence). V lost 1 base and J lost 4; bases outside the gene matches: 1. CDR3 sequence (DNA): TGTGCCAGCAGCTTAGTACAGGGGGCAGATACGCAGTATTTT. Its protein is CASSLVQGADTQYF.

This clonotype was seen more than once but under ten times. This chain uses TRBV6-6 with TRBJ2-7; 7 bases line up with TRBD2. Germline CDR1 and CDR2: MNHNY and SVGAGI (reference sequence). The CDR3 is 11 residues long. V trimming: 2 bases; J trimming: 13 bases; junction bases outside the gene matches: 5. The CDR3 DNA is TGTGCCAGCAGTTACATGGGGGGGTTATACTTC. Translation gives CASSYMGGLYF.

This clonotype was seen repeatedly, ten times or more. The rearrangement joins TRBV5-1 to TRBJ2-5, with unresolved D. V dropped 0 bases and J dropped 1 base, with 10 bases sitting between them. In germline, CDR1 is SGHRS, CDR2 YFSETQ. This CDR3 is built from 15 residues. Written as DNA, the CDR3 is TGCGCCAGCAGCTTGGCCACGGGCATCCAAGAGACCCAGTACTTC. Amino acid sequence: CASSLATGIQETQYF.

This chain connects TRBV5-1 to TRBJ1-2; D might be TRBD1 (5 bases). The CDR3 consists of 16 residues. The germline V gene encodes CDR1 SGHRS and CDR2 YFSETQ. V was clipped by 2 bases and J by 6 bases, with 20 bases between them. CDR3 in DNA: TGCGCCAGCAGCTTACCGGATTGGGGCTTTGTGCATGGCTACACCTTC. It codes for CASSLPDWGFVHGYTF.

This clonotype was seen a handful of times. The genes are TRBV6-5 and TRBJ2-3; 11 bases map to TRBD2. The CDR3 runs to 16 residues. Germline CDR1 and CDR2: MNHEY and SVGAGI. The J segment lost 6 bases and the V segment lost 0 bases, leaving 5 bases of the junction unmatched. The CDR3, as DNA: TGTGCCAGCAGTTACTCCCTAGCGGGGGGCAGGGATACGCAGTATTTT. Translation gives CASSYSLAGGRDTQYF.

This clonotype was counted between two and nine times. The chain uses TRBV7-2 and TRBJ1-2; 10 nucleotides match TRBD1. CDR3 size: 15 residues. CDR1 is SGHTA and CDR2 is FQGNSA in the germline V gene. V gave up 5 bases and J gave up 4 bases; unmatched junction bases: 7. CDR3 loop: CASSTRDRGSYGYTF. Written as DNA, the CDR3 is TGTGCCAGCAGCACCCGGGACAGGGGAAGCTATGGCTACACCTTC.

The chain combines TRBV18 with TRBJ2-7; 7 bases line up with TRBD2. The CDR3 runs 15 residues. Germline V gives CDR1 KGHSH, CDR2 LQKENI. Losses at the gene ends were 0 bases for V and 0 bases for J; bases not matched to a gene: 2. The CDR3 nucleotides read TGTGCCAGCTCACCACCGGGAGGGATCTCCTACGAGCAGTACTTC. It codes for CASSPPGGISYEQYF. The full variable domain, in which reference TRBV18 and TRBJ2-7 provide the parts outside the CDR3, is NAGVMQNPRHLVRRRGQEARLRCSPMKGHSHVYWYRQLPEEGLKFMVYLQKENIIDESGMPKERFSAEFPKEGPSILRIQQVVRGDSAAYFCASSPPGGISYEQYFGPGTRLTVT.

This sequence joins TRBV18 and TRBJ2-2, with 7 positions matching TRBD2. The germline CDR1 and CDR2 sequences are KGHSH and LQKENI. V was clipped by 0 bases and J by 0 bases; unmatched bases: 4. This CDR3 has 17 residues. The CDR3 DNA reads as TGTGCCAGCTCACCACCGTCTAGCGGAGCGAACACCGGGGAGCTGTTTTTT. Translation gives CASSPPSSGANTGELFF. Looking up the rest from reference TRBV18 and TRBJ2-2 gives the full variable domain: NAGVMQNPRHLVRRRGQEARLRCSPMKGHSHVYWYRQLPEEGLKFMVYLQKENIIDESGMPKERFSAEFPKEGPSILRIQQVVRGDSAAYFCASSPPSSGANTGELFFGEGSRLTVL.

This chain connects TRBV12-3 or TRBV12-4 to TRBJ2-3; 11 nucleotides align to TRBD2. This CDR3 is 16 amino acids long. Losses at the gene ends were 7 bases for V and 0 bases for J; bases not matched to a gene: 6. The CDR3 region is CASNTVAGGSTDTQYF. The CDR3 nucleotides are TGTGCCAGCAACACCGTAGCGGGGGGGAGCACAGATACGCAGTATTTT.

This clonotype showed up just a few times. The CDR3 spells CASSSWGLAEYEQYF. The CDR3 region has the DNA TGTGCCAGCAGCTCCTGGGGCCTAGCGGAGTACGAGCAGTACTTC. The chain employs TRBV5-6 and TRBJ2-7; TRBD2 matches 7 bases. V lost 3 bases to trimming and J lost 4 bases; unmatched junction nucleotides: 10. The germline gives CDR1 SGHDT, CDR2 YYEEEE. CDR3 length equals 15 residues.

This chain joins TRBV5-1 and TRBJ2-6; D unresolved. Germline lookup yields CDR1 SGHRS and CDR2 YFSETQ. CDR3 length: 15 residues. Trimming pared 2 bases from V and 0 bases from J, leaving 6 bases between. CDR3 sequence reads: CASSFGDSGANVLTF. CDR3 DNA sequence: TGCGCCAGCAGCTTCGGAGACTCTGGGGCCAACGTCCTGACTTTC.

This CDR3 reads CASSSGQKSYNEQFF. The CDR3 coding sequence is TGTGCCAGCAGCTCCGGACAGAAGTCCTACAATGAGCAGTTCTTC. This sequence joins TRBV7-3 and TRBJ2-1, with D perhaps matching TRBD1 (6 bases). V lost 4 bases to trimming and J lost 1 base, with 11 bases between them. This CDR3 has 15 residues. CDR1 and CDR2 from the germline V gene are SGHTA and FQGTGA.